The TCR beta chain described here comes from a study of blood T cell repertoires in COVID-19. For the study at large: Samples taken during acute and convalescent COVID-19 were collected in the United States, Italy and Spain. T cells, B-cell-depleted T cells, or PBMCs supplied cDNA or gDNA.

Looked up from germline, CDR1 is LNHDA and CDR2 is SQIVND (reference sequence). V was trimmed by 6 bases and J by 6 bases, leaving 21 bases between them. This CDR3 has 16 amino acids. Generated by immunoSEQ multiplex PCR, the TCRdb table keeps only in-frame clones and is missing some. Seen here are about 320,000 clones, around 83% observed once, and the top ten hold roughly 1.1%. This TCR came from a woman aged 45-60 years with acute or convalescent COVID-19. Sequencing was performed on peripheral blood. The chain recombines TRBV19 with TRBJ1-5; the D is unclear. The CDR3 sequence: CASSRTAREGGQPQHF. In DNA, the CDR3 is TGTGCCAGTAGCCGCACCGCGAGAGAGGGAGGTCAGCCCCAGCATTTT. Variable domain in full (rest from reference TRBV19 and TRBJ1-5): DGGITQSPKYLFRKEGQNVTLSCEQNLNHDAMYWYRQDPGQGLRLIYYSQIVNDFQKGDIAEGYSVSREKKESFPLTVTSAQKNPTAFYLCASSRTAREGGQPQHFGDGTRLSIL.